This T cell receptor (beta chain) is drawn from a study of T cell responses to AZD1222 COVID-19 vaccine. Libraries were prepared by immunoSEQ multiplex PCR; TCRdb keeps only in-frame clonotypes and omits some of them. In the table there are 97,000 or so clones, 84% of which are singletons. Germline CDR1 and CDR2: GTSNPN and SVGIG (reference sequence). J gave up 8 bases and V 0 bases, and 6 bases lay outside the gene matches. The CDR3 runs to 13 residues. The sample was peripheral blood, taken on day 0 of AZD1222 vaccination. This clonotype was obtained from an adult in good health. V and J are TRBV30 and TRBJ1-1, with 7 bases lining up with TRBD1. CDR3 residues: CAWSVLWTGEAFF. The CDR3, as DNA: TGTGCCTGGAGTGTCCTCTGGACAGGAGAAGCTTTCTTT.